The TCR beta chain under discussion was sequenced for a study of cytomegalovirus exposure and HLA in healthy donors. Findings and caveats of the study: More clonal expansion characterized HLA-associated TCR beta chains than equally common others in a later analysis.

The PCR was carried out with 60 Vbeta primers and 13 Jbeta primers. Method: immunoSEQ multiplex PCR; TCRdb's copy keeps in-frame clones and lacks some. The sample yields around 150,000 clones, approximately 76% seen once. This clone is a singleton in its sample. Its antigen remains unidentified. Germline V gene lookup returns CDR1 PRHDT and CDR2 FYEKMQ (reference sequence). This CDR3 contains 18 residues. The V gene end was trimmed by 6 bases and the J gene end by 1 base; junction bases not matched to a gene: 16. Sequencing used PBMCs. This TCR came from a man aged 40-55 years in good health and CMV-seronegative. The J gene is TRBJ2-5, the V gene TRBV13, with TRBD2 matching 8 bases. DNA for the CDR3: TGTGCCAGCAGGGACCCTTCAGCTGCGGGGGGAATCCAAGAGACCCAGTACTTC. It specifies CASRDPSAAGGIQETQYF.